Below are 2 T cell receptor beta chains sequenced from a single sample in a study of technical replicates of blood from a few donors. Sequencing was performed with immunoSEQ multiplex PCR; in TCRdb, only in-frame clones are kept and a portion is missing. The table records tens of thousands of clones, roughly 94% of them present only once. Input material: T cells isolated from PBMCs. The receptors shown here come from a human donor in good health.

The chain recombines TRBV27 with TRBJ2-5, with TRBD2 as a possible D gene (7 bases). V shed 5 bases and J shed 6 bases, with 22 bases lying between them. The CDR3 covers 16 residues. Germline loops: CDR1 MNHEY, CDR2 SMNVEV (reference sequence). The CDR3 sequence is CASSESFEGGTQTQYF. CDR3 in DNA: TGTGCCAGCAGTGAATCTTTCGAGGGGGGGACTCAGACCCAGTACTTC.

The rearrangement joins TRBV6-6 to TRBJ2-1, with D perhaps TRBD1 (6 bases). This CDR3 is 16 amino acids long. Trimming removed 0 bases at V and 1 base at J, with 10 bases between. Germline V gene data show CDR1 as MNHNY and CDR2 as SVGAGI (reference sequence). In nucleotides, the CDR3 is TGTGCCAGCAGTTACTCGGGGGCAGCTTCCTACAATGAGCAGTTCTTC. Residues: CASSYSGAASYNEQFF.